This is a list of T cell receptor beta chains from one sample in a study of T cell repertoires in cytomegalovirus infection. No antigen has been assigned to these receptors. TCRdb recomputed calls from the reads with MiXCR, one row per CDR3 protein. The sample contains approximately 340,000 distinct CDR3 sequences, about 29% of which appear only once. The material was cultured PBMCs, obtained from culture after CMV antigen stimulation. The receptors here all came from a human donor in good health (CMV status not recorded). Some clones in this sample may be carry-over from other donors' samples. Both conserved end residues are part of each CDR3. Each record gives: clone size, J gene, V gene, D gene, CDR3 DNA, CDR3 protein. D genes are given only for firm matches. Size is stated for part of the rows, as once, few or many counts, or as a class when the clone is expanded.

abundance: few; j_gene: TRBJ2-1; v_gene: TRBV7-9; d_gene: TRBD2; CDR3nt: TGTGCCAGCAGTTCTAGCGGGACCCTCAATGAGCAGTTCTTC; CDR3aa: CASSSSGTLNEQFF
abundance: few; j_gene: TRBJ1-6; v_gene: TRBV27; d_gene: .; CDR3nt: TGTGCCAGCAGTTTACCTCGGGACGGATACATCCATTCACCCCTCCACTTT; CDR3aa: CASSLPRDGYIHSPLHF
abundance: .; j_gene: TRBJ2-1; v_gene: TRBV7-7; d_gene: TRBD2; CDR3nt: TGTGCCAGCAGCTTGAACCCGGGACTAGGGAGCTCCTACAATGAGCAGTTCTTC; CDR3aa: CASSLNPGLGSSYNEQFF
abundance: .; j_gene: TRBJ2-1; v_gene: TRBV6-1; d_gene: .; CDR3nt: TGTGCCAGCAGTGAACAGGTTTCGACCGAGCAGTTCTTC; CDR3aa: CASSEQVSTEQFF
abundance: .; j_gene: TRBJ2-7; v_gene: TRBV20-1; d_gene: .; CDR3nt: TGCAGTGCTAGTGCGGACAGCTACGACTCCGTCGAGCAGTACTTC; CDR3aa: CSASADSYDSVEQYF
abundance: .; j_gene: TRBJ1-3; v_gene: TRBV20-1; d_gene: TRBD1; CDR3nt: TGCAGTGCCCCTGGACAGGGGTCGGTTGGAAACACCATATATTTT; CDR3aa: CSAPGQGSVGNTIYF
abundance: once; j_gene: TRBJ2-2; v_gene: TRBV12-3/TRBV12-4; d_gene: TRBD1; CDR3nt: TGTGCCAGCAGTTCCATATTCGGGACAGGGAACACCGGGGAGCTGTTTTTT; CDR3aa: CASSSIFGTGNTGELFF
abundance: .; j_gene: TRBJ2-6; v_gene: TRBV12-3/TRBV12-4; d_gene: .; CDR3nt: TGTGCCAGCAGTCCTCAGGTCTACTCTGGGGCCAACGTCCTGACTTTC; CDR3aa: CASSPQVYSGANVLTF
abundance: .; j_gene: TRBJ1-2; v_gene: TRBV28; d_gene: .; CDR3nt: TGTGCCACCGCCGGGAACTATGGCTACACCTTC; CDR3aa: CATAGNYGYTF
abundance: .; j_gene: TRBJ2-7; v_gene: TRBV7-3; d_gene: .; CDR3nt: TGTGCCAGCAGCTTAACGTCAGCAGGATTCTACGAGCAGTACTTC; CDR3aa: CASSLTSAGFYEQYF